This TCR beta chain was retrieved from a study of shared clonotypes between healthy human individuals. The CDR3 is 15 amino acids. The ends lost 0 bases at V and 4 bases at J; junction bases unmatched: 1. Per the germline V gene, CDR1 is SEHNR and CDR2 is FQNEAQ (reference sequence). TCRdb keeps only in-frame clones here, not all; method: immunoSEQ multiplex PCR. The data contain over 850,000 clones, roughly 74% of them singletons. The source of this sequence is a man younger than 35 in good health. Some clones in this sample may be carry-over from other donors' samples. Sample: memory CD4+ T cells from PBMCs. The subset here: CD45RA-negative fraction. The rearrangement uses TRBV7-9 and TRBJ2-5; 11 bases match TRBD2. In nucleotides, the CDR3 is TGTGCCAGCAGCTTAGCGACTAGCGGGATAGAGACCCAGTACTTC. This gives the protein CASSLATSGIETQYF.